A single sample gave rise to the 8 T cell receptor beta chains below, sequenced in a study of blood T cell repertoires in COVID-19. Using immunoSEQ multiplex PCR, the repertoire was profiled, and TCRdb retains in-frame clones only, with some absent. The repertoire holds 100,000 to 150,000 clones, with approximately 85% as singletons. The sample taken for sequencing was peripheral blood. These receptors originate from a woman aged 80 or over with acute or convalescent COVID-19.

This clone was observed once. The V and J genes are TRBV27 and TRBJ2-1; a possible D gene is TRBD2 (5 bases). This CDR3 is built from 13 residues. V dropped 7 bases and J dropped 2 bases, with 9 bases sitting between them. The V gene's germline CDR1 is MNHEY and CDR2 SMNVEV (reference sequence). The CDR3 DNA reads TGTGCCAGCACACCGGGGACCTACAATGAGCAGTTCTTC. The encoded protein is CASTPGTYNEQFF.

The rearrangement uses TRBV9 and TRBJ2-2, with 15 bases identical to TRBD2. The V segment lost 2 bases and the J segment 5 bases; nucleotides outside the gene matches: 7. Germline V gene data show CDR1 as SGDLS and CDR2 as YYNGEE. The CDR3 contains 18 residues. This chain's CDR3 is CASSVYPGLAGGTGELFF. CDR3 DNA: TGTGCCAGCAGCGTTTATCCGGGACTAGCGGGGGGAACCGGGGAGCTGTTTTTT.

In this sample, this clone turned up once. V usage is TRBV10-3 and J usage is TRBJ1-2, with D perhaps TRBD1 (5 bases). This CDR3 is 12 amino acids long. Trimming took 3 bases from V and 6 from J, leaving 8 bases between them. The germline gives CDR1 ENHRY, CDR2 SYGVKD. DNA for the CDR3: TGTGCCATCAGTGATCGGGGGGATGGCTACACCTTC. As protein: CAISDRGDGYTF.

The chain links TRBV2 to TRBJ1-1; TRBD1 agrees at 8 bases. V lost 4 bases to trimming and J lost 10 bases; unmatched junction nucleotides: 8. Per the germline V gene, CDR1 is SNHLY and CDR2 is FYNNEI. The CDR3 loop spans 13 amino acids. The CDR3 loop reads CASSVQGAVGAFF. The DNA for the CDR3 is TGTGCCAGCAGTGTTCAGGGGGCGGTAGGAGCTTTCTTT.

CDR3 nucleotides: TGTGCCAGCAGCCTAGGACAGGCGGCTGGAAACACCATATATTTT. It is translated as CASSLGQAAGNTIYF. The chain couples TRBV7-2 to TRBJ1-3; 7 bases line up with TRBD1. CDR1 is SGHTA, CDR2 FQGNSA, per germline. This CDR3 comprises 15 residues. V gave up 5 bases and J gave up 2 bases; unmatched junction bases: 6.

The rearrangement joins TRBV18 to TRBJ1-1; the D is unclear. This CDR3 contains 16 residues. CDR1 is KGHSH, CDR2 LQKENI, per germline. Deletions cut 3 bases from V and 2 bases from J, with 16 bases between. CDR3 loop: CASSPTRIAQNTEAFF. The DNA for the CDR3 is TGTGCCAGCTCACCTACCCGAATAGCACAAAACACTGAAGCTTTCTTT.

The table lists this clone with a count of one. The rearrangement uses TRBV5-1 and TRBJ2-4; D perhaps matches TRBD1 (6 bases). Trimming left V 3 bases short and J 0 bases short, with 16 bases between. The germline gives CDR1 SGHRS, CDR2 YFSETQ. The CDR3 is 17 amino acids. CDR3 sequence (DNA): TGCGCCAGCAGCTCCGGGACCGCAGGGGCAGCCAAAAACATTCAGTACTTC. Amino acid sequence: CASSSGTAGAAKNIQYF.

This clone was counted only a few times. CDR3 coding DNA: TGTGCCAGCTCGTCGGCAGGGGGCTTCGATGAAAAACTGTTTTTT. Translation gives CASSSAGGFDEKLFF. The chain has TRBV18 and TRBJ1-4, with 8 nucleotides matching TRBD1. V trimming: 6 bases; J trimming: 6 bases; junction bases outside the gene matches: 9. This CDR3 spans 15 amino acids. Germline V lookup: CDR1 KGHSH, CDR2 LQKENI.